This T cell receptor (beta chain) was documented in a study of blood T cell repertoires in COVID-19. As for the study in general: The samples span acute and convalescent COVID-19 from the United States, Italy and Spain. Sources were T cells, B-cell-depleted T cells, or PBMCs; the material itself was cDNA or gDNA.

The authors' processing: Reference gene primer amplification in the assay estimated nucleated cell counts. TCRdb keeps only in-frame clones here, not all; method: immunoSEQ multiplex PCR. The V and J calls and the clone size are those of that table, but D and trimming were determined from the DNA. Here the sample spans 200,000 to 300,000 clones, roughly 86% being singletons. The germline CDR1 and CDR2 sequences are MNHEY and SMNVEV (reference sequence). This CDR3 spans 15 amino acids. V shed 5 bases and J shed 6 bases, with 14 bases lying between them. Sequencing was done on a sample of peripheral blood. The chain carries TRBV27 and TRBJ1-6, with D maybe TRBD1 (6 bases). This sequence originates from a woman aged 50 to 65 with acute or convalescent COVID-19. Here the CDR3 DNA reads TGTGCCAGCAGTCCTCAGGGGTATGGTAATTCACCCCTCCACTTT. It translates to CASSPQGYGNSPLHF.